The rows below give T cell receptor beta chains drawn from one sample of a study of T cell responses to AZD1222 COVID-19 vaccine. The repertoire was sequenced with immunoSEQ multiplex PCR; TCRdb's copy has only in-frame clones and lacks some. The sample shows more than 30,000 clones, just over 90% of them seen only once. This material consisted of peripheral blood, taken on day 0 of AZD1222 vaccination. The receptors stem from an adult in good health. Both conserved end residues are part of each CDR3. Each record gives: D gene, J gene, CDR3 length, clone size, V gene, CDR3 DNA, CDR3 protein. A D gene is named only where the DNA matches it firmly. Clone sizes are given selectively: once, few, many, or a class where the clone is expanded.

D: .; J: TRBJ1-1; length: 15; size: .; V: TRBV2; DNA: TGTGCCAGCAGTGACCCCCAGGGCCCCGGAACTGAAGCTTTCTTT; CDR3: CASSDPQGPGTEAFF
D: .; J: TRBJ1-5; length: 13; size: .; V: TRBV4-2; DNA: TGTGCCAGCAGCCAAGGCAGGGTCGGACCCCAGCATTTT; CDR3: CASSQGRVGPQHF
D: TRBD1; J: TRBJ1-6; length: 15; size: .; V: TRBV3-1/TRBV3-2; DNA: TGTGCCAGCAGCCCCCGGGACAGGTATAATTCACCCCTCCACTTT; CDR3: CASSPRDRYNSPLHF
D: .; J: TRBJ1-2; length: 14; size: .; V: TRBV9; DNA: TGTGCCAGCAGCGTAGATGACAGCTCCTATGGCTACACCTTC; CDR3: CASSVDDSSYGYTF
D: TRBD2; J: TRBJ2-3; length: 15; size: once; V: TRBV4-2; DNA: TGTGCCAGCAGCCAAGAGACGGGGGGGCCTGCTGGGCAGTATTTT; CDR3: CASSQETGGPAGQYF
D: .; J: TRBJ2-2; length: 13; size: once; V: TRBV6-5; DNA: TGTGCCAGCAAGGGCGCGAACACCGGGGAGCTGTTTTTT; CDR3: CASKGANTGELFF
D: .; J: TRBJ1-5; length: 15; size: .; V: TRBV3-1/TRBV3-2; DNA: TGTGCCAGCAGCCTTAACAGAGATAGCAATCAGCCCCAGCATTTT; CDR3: CASSLNRDSNQPQHF
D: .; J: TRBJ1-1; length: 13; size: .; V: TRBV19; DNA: TGTGCCAGTAGCCAGGGACGGGGCACTGAAGCTTTCTTT; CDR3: CASSQGRGTEAFF
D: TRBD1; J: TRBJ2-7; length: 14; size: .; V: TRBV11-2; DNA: TGTGCCAGCAGCCAAGACAGGGGTGCCTACGAGCAGTACTTC; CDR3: CASSQDRGAYEQYF
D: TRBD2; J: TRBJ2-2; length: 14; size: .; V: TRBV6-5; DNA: TGTGCCAGCGGACTAGATTTGAACACCGGGGAGCTGTTTTTT; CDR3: CASGLDLNTGELFF
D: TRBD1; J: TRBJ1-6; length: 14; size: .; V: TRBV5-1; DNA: TGCGCCAGCAGCTCGGGACAGGAGTATTCACCCCTCCACTTT; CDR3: CASSSGQEYSPLHF
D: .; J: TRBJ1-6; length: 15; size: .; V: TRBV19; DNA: TGTGCCAGTAGTATCAGGGGCGCAGAGAATTCACCCCTCCACTTT; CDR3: CASSIRGAENSPLHF
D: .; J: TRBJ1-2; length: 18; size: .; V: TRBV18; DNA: TGTGCCAGCTCACCACTAAGTCTCCAGGGGATACGGAACTATGGCTACACCTTC; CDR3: CASSPLSLQGIRNYGYTF
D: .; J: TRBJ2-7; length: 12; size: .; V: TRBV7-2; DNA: TGTGCCAGCAGCCCGACTAGAAACGAGCAGTACTTC; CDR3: CASSPTRNEQYF
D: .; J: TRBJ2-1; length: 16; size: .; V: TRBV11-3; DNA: TGTGCCAGCAGCTCCCAGGGGGGCACCACTTACAATGAGCAGTTCTTC; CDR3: CASSSQGGTTYNEQFF
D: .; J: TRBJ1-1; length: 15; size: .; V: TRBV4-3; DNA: TGCGCCAGCAGCCAAGTTGGTCAGGGAAACACTGAAGCTTTCTTT; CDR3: CASSQVGQGNTEAFF
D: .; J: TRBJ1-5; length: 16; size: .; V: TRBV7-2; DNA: TGTGCCAGCAGCTTAGTCCCCGGGGGCTCTGGTCAGCCCCAGCATTTT; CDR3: CASSLVPGGSGQPQHF
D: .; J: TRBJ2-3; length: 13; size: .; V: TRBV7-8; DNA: TGTGCCAGCAGCTTAGCTCGGGCAGATACGCAGTATTTT; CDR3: CASSLARADTQYF
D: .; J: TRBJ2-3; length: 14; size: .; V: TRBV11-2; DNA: TGTGCCAGCAGCTTAGAATACCGCACAGATACGCAGTATTTT; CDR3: CASSLEYRTDTQYF
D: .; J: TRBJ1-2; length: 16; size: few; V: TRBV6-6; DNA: TGTGCCAGCAGTTACTCAACCGGGGAGGGTAACTATGGCTACACCTTC; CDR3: CASSYSTGEGNYGYTF
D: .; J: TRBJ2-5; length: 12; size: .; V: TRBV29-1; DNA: TGCAGCGTTGTCGACCGGCAAGAGACCCAGTACTTC; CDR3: CSVVDRQETQYF
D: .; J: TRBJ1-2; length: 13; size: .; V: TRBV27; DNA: TGTGCCAGCAGCGCCGGATGGAGCTATGGCTACACCTTC; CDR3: CASSAGWSYGYTF
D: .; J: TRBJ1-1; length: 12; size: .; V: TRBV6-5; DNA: TGTGCCAGCAGTCTCCGCAGGGGAGGAGCTTTCTTT; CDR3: CASSLRRGGAFF
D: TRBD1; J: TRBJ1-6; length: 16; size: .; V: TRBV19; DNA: TGTGCCAGTAGTCCGAGGGGACAGGGGGATGCATCACCCCTCCACTTT; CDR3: CASSPRGQGDASPLHF
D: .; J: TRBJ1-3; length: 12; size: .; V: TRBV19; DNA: TGTGCCAGTTCTACCTCTGGAAACACCATATATTTT; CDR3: CASSTSGNTIYF
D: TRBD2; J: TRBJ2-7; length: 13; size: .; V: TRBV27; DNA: TGTGCCAGCCTCCGGCAGGGAGGGTCCGAGCAGTACTTC; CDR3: CASLRQGGSEQYF
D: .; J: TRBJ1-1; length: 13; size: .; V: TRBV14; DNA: TGTGCCAGCAGCCACGGGGCGGGGAGTCGGGCTTTCTTT; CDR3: CASSHGAGSRAFF
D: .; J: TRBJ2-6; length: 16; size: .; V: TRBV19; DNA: TGTGCCAGTAGTATGTGGGCGCAAGCTGGGGCCAACGTCCTGACTTTC; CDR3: CASSMWAQAGANVLTF
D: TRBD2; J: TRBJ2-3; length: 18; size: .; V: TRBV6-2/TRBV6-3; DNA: TGTGCCAGCAGTTACTCGTTCAAGCGGGGGGGCGACACAGATACGCAGTATTTT; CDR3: CASSYSFKRGGDTDTQYF
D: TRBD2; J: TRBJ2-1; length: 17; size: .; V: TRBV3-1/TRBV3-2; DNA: TGTGCCAGCAGCCAAGATGAGCGGGGGACCTCCCATAATGAGCAGTTCTTC; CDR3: CASSQDERGTSHNEQFF
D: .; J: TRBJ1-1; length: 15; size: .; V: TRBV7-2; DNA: TGTGCCAGCAGCTTAGACGGCAGTGCGAACACTGAAGCTTTCTTT; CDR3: CASSLDGSANTEAFF
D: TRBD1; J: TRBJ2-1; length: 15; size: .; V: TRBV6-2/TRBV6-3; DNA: TGTGCCAGCAGTAAGACAGGGGGCTCCTACAATGAGCAGTTCTTC; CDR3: CASSKTGGSYNEQFF
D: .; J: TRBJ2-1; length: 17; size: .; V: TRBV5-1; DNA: TGCGCCAGCAGCTTCGGAGGATGGGGTGGGGGCTACAATGAGCAGTTCTTC; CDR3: CASSFGGWGGGYNEQFF
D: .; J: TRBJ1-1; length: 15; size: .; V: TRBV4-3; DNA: TGCGCCAGCAGCCAAGAACACTTACAGGGCTTTGAAGCTTTCTTT; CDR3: CASSQEHLQGFEAFF
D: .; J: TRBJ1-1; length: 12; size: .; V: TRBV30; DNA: TGTGCCTGGAGTGTAACTGGGCCGGGAGCTTTCTTT; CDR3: CAWSVTGPGAFF
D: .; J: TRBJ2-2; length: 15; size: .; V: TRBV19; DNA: TGTGCCAGTAAAGAGGGACACACGAACACCGGGGAGCTGTTTTTT; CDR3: CASKEGHTNTGELFF
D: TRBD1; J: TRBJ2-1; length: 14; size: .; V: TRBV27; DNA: TGTGCCAGCAGGCCGGGACAGGTTCACAATGAGCAGTTCTTC; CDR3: CASRPGQVHNEQFF
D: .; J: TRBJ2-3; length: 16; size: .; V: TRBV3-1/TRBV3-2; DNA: TGTGCCAGCAGCCAGAAACCGGGACTCGGCACAGATACGCAGTATTTT; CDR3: CASSQKPGLGTDTQYF
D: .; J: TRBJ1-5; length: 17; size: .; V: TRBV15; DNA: TGTGCCACCAGCAGCTACGGGGGGGCGTGGAGCAATCAGCCCCAGCATTTT; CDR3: CATSSYGGAWSNQPQHF
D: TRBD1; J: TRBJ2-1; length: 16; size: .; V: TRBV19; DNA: TGTGCCAGTAGTATATTTCCGGGACAGGGGATCGATGAGCAGTTCTTC; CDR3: CASSIFPGQGIDEQFF
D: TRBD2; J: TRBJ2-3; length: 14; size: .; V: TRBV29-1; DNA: TGCAGCGTGCCAACTAGCGGCGTCACAGATACGCAGTATTTT; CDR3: CSVPTSGVTDTQYF
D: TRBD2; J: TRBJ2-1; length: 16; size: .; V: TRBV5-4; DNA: TGTGCCAGCAGCTTGCCCCGGGGGGACTCCTACAATGAGCAGTTCTTC; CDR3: CASSLPRGDSYNEQFF